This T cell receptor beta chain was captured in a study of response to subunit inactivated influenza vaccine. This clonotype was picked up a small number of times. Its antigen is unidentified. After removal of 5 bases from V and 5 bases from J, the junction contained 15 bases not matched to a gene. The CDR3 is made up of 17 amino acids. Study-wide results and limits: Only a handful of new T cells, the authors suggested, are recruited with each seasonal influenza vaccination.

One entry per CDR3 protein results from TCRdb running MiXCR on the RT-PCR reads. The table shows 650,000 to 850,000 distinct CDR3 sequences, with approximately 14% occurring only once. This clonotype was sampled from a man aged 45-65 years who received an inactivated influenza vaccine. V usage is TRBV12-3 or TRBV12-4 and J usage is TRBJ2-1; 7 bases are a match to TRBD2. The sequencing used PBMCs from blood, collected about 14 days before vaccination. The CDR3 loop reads CASSPRGRARRNNEQFF. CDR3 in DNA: TGTGCCAGCAGTCCCCGGGGGAGGGCCCGCCGGAACAATGAGCAGTTCTTC.